This T cell receptor beta chain was captured in a study of regulatory T cells in long-lasting Graves disease (dated by TCRdb to the early 2020s). In the study overall: In the newly diagnosed Graves' disease group, patients had been taking antithyroid drugs for less than 3 months. Peripheral blood TCR sequencing and RNA sequencing compared persistent Graves' disease patients with newly diagnosed Graves' disease patients. The study was conducted in China and was registered as a clinical trial. A total of some 33 samples were covered by TCR sequencing, comprising approximately 13 persistent and about 20 newly diagnosed Graves' disease patients.

For this chain, trimming is 6 bases at the V end and 2 bases at the J end, and the number of junction bases without a gene match is 10. The CDR3 contains 16 residues, cysteine and phenylalanine counted. Only the CDR3 DNA is retained, 48 bases long and in frame from the first base. This clonotype was picked up a small number of times. Its antigen is not yet known. Within one base of it there is no much larger clone, and no base qualities were kept. Library preparation used multiplex PCR. Sequencing was carried out with an Illumina HiSeq 4000. CDR3 regions were amplified by Arm-PCR with iRepertoire HTBI primers to construct TCR beta libraries. Before sequencing, the PCR products underwent gel purification. The published analysis was carried out like this. Across samples, 60 to 75 TRBV and 15 or so TRBJ segments were identified and used for gene usage analysis of CDR3 amino acid clonotypes. COPE and FqMerger were used to merge the filtered high-quality paired reads into contigs. BLAST was used to align contigs to the IMGT TRBV, TRBD and TRBJ reference genes, and CDR3 was defined following IMGT. Highly expanded clones were defined as clonotypes with a frequency above 0.1%. Repertoire diversity was measured by Shannon entropy, and V-J evenness by the Gini coefficient. A clonotype was considered public if more than one individual shared it. Using fastp at Q25 and MiXCR, TCRdb reprocessed the public reads and kept productive beta chains. Identical CDR3 protein sequences are pooled into one entry, listed with their most common genes and DNA. These V and J calls rely on TCRdb rather than the paper's analysis. Here the sample has about 440,000 distinct CDR3 sequences; roughly 15% occur a single time. 20% to 25% of the sample is held by the ten biggest clonotypes.

On the study overall, not on this receptor specifically: Persistent disease showed preferential use of TRBV28, TRBJ1-2 and TRBJ2-5, whereas newly diagnosed disease favored TRBV20-1 and TRBJ2-1. Patients with persistent disease shared more public clonotypes (around 2,500) than newly diagnosed patients did (966). The authors acknowledged the small sample size as a limitation that may reduce accuracy. Lower TCR Shannon entropy and fewer highly expanded clones were observed in persistent Graves' disease patients than in newly diagnosed patients, which suggested clonal expansion. The study examined only peripheral blood because the primary lesion, thyroid tissue, could not be accessed. Sequencing and analysis were restricted to the TCR beta chain.

Read against the paper, the sample's time point label means: newly diagnosed GD, antithyroid drugs for less than 3 months. RNA was extracted from PBMCs in TRIzol for both TCR sequencing and RNA sequencing. The diagnosis of Graves' disease was made according to American Thyroid Association guidelines. Recruitment of patients was carried out at an endocrinology department in Xi'an, China. From each patient, about 9.7 milliliters of peripheral blood was collected into an EDTA anticoagulant tube. Ficoll Paque Plus density gradient separation was used to isolate PBMCs, and no additional T cell sorting was done. An Agilent 2100 Bioanalyzer and agarose gel were used to check RNA quality, while a NanoDrop 2000 measured RNA concentration. The sample also formed part of further work on T cells in Graves' hyperthyroidism and ophthalmopathy. As the second publication notes: Graves' hyperthyroidism was defined as stable when no progression to ophthalmopathy occurred over 18 months of follow-up. Hyperthyroidism patients were aged 18 to 65 years and newly diagnosed, with disease duration of less than 2 months. The study excluded patients with uncontrolled infections, other autoimmune diseases, pregnancy or lactation. Diagnoses were established on the basis of clinical symptoms, serum thyroxine and TRAb, thyroid ultrasound, and orbital computed tomography. For the first round of RT-PCR on the TCR CDR3, the HTBI primer set was used together with the Qiagen OneStep RT-PCR kit. Most expanded thyroid clonotypes (frequency above 0.001) were also detected in blood, a finding suggesting that blood repertoires may reflect thyroid immune responses. A model built on a 13 V-J signature distinguished ophthalmopathy from stable hyperthyroidism, reaching about 88% sensitivity and about 81% specificity in cross-validation and 80%/75% in testing. During validation, the model predicted progression to ophthalmopathy a median of roughly six months ahead of onset, with almost 71% sensitivity and less than 85% specificity. To identify TCR V-J signatures that set the groups apart, the researchers used a discovery cohort of 100 patients, made up of 43 with Graves' ophthalmopathy and 55 to 65 with stable Graves' hyperthyroidism. Whether ophthalmopathy could be predicted prospectively was tested in an independent validation cohort made up of some 20 hyperthyroidism patients plus 17 patients who later progressed to ophthalmopathy. The 75 to 100 discovery patients were divided at random into training and test sets in a 7:3 ratio. The study also compared thyroid tissue and blood T-cell repertoires from five or six Graves' hyperthyroidism patients. After blood sampling, hyperthyroidism patients were treated with methimazole at a starting dose of 30 mg daily, and ophthalmopathy patients were treated with high-dose intravenous methylprednisolone. A second multiplex PCR round built the libraries, followed by size selection and purification. Paired-end sequencing of the libraries was performed with 100 bp reads on an Illumina HiSeq2000. SOAPnuke was used to process the raw data, removing reads that contained adapters or uncalled bases, had a mean Phred below 15, or lacked an exact match to the constant primer or identifier. High-quality paired reads were merged using COPE v1.2.5, and each unique nucleotide sequence was defined as a clonotype. Clonotypes were aligned to IMGT TRBV, TRBD and TRBJ reference segments using MiTCR v1.1. The analysis was restricted to V-J combinations with a frequency above 0.0001, which together covered 99.2% of the repertoires. The TCS score was defined as the ratio of F50 (clonal expansion) to E x V (chaos), calculated using BLOSUM62-based TCRdist between CDR3 peptides within each V-J. Welch's t-statistics and random forest reduced roughly 530 V-J features to 10 to 15, which were used in a naive Bayes classifier (R e1071). No statistical method was used to set the sample size in advance, and investigators knew the group allocation. The paper describes TCR Vbeta CDR3 sequencing of some 130 peripheral blood samples, made up of some 40 ophthalmopathy patients, roughly 72 hyperthyroidism patients and some 17 progressor patients.

This receptor was identified in a woman under 30 with Graves disease. Donor details come from another sample of the same person, matched by shared clones. This receptor chain uses TRBV12-3 or TRBV12-4 and TRBJ2-7, with 10 bases matching TRBD2. Sequencing used peripheral blood mononuclear cells (PBMCs), obtained at new diagnosis, from a patient treated with antithyroid drugs. The bases are TGTGCCAGCAGCCCACCCCCTAGCGGGGGAGCCTACGAGCAGTACTTC. It is translated as CASSPPPSGGAYEQYF.